These 2 T cell receptor beta chains were all obtained from the same sample, sequenced in a study of blood T cells in healthy people across ages. A second PCR of 7 to 11 cycles used a sample-barcoded 5' primer and a J-beta primer mix. TCRdb redid the calling of the 5' RACE reads with MiXCR, one entry per CDR3 protein. The sample shows some 1.1 million distinct CDR3 sequences, roughly two fifths of them seen only once. The sample was blood. Receptors originate from a man between 18 and 29 years old in good health.

V and J are TRBV7-9 and TRBJ1-1; D call uncertain. The CDR3 length is 15 residues. V gave up 2 bases and J gave up 4 bases, with 14 bases separating them. Germline V gives CDR1 SEHNR, CDR2 FQNEAQ (reference sequence). CDR3 bases: TGTGCCAGCAGCTTATCACCGGGTCGGGTCACTGAAGCTTTCTTT. This gives the protein CASSLSPGRVTEAFF. The variable domain in full, with the rest retrieved from reference TRBV7-9 and TRBJ1-1, is DTGVSQNPRHKITKRGQNVTFRCDPISEHNRLYWYRQTLGQGPEFLTYFQNEAQLEKSRLLSDRFSAERPKGSFSTLEIQRTEQGDSAMYLCASSLSPGRVTEAFFGQGTRLTVV.

V usage is TRBV12-3 or TRBV12-4 and J usage is TRBJ1-2, with 7 positions matching TRBD1. V trimming: 5 bases; J trimming: 6 bases; junction bases outside the gene matches: 6. The CDR3 has 13 amino acids. The CDR3 sequence is CASSVDRDDGYTF. As DNA, the CDR3 is TGTGCCAGCAGTGTCGACAGGGACGATGGCTACACCTTC.